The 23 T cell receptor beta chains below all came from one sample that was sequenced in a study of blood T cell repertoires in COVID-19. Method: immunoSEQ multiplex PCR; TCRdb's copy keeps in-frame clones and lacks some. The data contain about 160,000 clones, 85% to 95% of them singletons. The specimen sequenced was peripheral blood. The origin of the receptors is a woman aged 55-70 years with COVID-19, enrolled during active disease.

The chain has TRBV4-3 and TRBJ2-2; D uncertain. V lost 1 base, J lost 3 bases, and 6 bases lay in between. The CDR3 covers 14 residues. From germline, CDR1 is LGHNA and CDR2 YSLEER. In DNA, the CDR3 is TGCGCCAGCAGCCAAGTTCAGGACACCGGGGAGCTGTTTTTT. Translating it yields CASSQVQDTGELFF.

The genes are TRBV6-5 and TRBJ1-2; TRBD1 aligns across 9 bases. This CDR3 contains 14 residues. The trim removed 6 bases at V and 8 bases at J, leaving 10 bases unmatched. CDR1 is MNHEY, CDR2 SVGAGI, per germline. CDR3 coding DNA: TGTGCCAGCAGAACGGGACAGGGCACGGGAGGCTACACCTTC. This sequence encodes CASRTGQGTGGYTF.

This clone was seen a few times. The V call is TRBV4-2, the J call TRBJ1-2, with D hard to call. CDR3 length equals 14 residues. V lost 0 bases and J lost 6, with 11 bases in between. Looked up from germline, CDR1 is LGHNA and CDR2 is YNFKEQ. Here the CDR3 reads CASSQDPYENGYTF. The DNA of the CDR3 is TGTGCCAGCAGCCAAGACCCTTACGAGAATGGCTACACCTTC.

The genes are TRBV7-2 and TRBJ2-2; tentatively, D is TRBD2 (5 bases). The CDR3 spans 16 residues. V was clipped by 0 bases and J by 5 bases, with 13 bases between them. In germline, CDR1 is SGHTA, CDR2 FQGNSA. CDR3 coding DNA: TGTGCCAGCAGCTTAGCGTTGCGGGTGACAACCGGGGAGCTGTTTTTT. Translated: CASSLALRVTTGELFF.

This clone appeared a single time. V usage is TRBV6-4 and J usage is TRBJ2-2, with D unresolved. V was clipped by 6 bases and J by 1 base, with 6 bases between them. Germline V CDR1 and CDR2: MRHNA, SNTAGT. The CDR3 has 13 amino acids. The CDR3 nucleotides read TGTGCCAGCAGCCCCCAGAACACCGGGGAGCTGTTTTTT. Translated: CASSPQNTGELFF.

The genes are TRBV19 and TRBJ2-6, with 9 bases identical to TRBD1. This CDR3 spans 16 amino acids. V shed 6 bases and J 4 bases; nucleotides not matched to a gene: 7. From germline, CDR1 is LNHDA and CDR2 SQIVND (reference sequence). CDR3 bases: TGTGCCAGTAGAAGGGACAGGGCTACCGGGGCCAACGTCCTGACTTTC. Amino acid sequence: CASRRDRATGANVLTF.

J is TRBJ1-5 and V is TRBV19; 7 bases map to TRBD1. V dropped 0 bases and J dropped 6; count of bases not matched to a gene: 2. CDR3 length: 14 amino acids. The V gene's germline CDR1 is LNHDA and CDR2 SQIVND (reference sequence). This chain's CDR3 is CASSIEGGGQPQHF. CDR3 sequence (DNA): TGTGCCAGTAGTATAGAAGGGGGCGGTCAGCCCCAGCATTTT.

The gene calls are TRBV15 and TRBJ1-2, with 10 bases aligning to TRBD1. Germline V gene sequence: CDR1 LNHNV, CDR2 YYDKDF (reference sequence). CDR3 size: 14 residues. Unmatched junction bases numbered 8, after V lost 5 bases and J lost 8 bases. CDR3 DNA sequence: TGTGCCACCAGCCTCCAGAGACAGGGGGCCGGCTACACCTTC. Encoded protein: CATSLQRQGAGYTF.

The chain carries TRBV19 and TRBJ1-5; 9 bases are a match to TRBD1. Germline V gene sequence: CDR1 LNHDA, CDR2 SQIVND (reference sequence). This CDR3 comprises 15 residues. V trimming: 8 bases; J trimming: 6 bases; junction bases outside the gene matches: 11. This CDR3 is CASWGGTGLGQPQHF. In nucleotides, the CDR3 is TGTGCCAGTTGGGGGGGGACAGGGCTGGGTCAGCCCCAGCATTTT.

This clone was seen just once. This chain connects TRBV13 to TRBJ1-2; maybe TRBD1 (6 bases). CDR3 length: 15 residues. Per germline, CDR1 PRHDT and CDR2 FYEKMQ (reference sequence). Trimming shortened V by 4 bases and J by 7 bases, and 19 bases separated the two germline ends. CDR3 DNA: TGTGCCAGCAGCTCCGCCCACGGGGGGCCTGTTGGCTACACCTTC. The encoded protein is CASSSAHGGPVGYTF.

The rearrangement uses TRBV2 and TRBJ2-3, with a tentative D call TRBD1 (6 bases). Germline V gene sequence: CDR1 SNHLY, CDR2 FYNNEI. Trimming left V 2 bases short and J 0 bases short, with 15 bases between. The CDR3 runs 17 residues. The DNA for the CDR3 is TGTGCCAGCAGTGAATTGGACAGTAGAACTAGCACAGATACGCAGTATTTT. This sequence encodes CASSELDSRTSTDTQYF.

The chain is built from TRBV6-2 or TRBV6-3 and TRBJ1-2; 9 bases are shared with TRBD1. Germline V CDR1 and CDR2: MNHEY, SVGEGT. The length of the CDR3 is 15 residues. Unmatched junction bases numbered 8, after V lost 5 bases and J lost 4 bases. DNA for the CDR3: TGTGCCAGCAGTACCCTAAGGACAGGGGCCTATGGCTACACCTTC. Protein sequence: CASSTLRTGAYGYTF.

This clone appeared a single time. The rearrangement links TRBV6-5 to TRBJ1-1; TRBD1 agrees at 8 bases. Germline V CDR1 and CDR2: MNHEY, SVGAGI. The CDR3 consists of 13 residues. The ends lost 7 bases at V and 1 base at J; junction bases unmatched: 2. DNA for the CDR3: TGTGCCAGCATCGGACAGGGGAACACTGAAGCTTTCTTT. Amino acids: CASIGQGNTEAFF.

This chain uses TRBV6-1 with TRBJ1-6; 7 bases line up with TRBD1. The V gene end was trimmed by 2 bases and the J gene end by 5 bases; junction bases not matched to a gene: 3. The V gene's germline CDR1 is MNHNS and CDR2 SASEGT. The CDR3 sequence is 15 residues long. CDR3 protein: CASSERGPDNSPLHF. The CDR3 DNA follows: TGTGCCAGCAGTGAAAGGGGGCCCGATAATTCACCCCTCCACTTT.

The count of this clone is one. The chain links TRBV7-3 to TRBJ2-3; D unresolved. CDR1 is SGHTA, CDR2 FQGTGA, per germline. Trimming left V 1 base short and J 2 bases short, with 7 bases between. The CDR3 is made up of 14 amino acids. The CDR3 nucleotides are TGTGCCAGCAGCTTAAGCGGAAACACAGATACGCAGTATTTT. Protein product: CASSLSGNTDTQYF.

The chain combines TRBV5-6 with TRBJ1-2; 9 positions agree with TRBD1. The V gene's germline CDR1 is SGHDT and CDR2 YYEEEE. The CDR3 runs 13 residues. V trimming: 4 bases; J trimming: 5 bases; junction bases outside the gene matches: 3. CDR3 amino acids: CASSPGQGYGYTF. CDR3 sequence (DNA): TGTGCCAGCAGCCCAGGACAGGGGTATGGCTACACCTTC.

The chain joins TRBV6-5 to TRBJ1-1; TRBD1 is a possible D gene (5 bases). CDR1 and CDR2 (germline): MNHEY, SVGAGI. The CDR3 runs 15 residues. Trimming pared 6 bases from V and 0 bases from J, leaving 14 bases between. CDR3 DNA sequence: TGTGCCAGCAGCCCGGACATCTACATGAACACTGAAGCTTTCTTT. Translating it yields CASSPDIYMNTEAFF.

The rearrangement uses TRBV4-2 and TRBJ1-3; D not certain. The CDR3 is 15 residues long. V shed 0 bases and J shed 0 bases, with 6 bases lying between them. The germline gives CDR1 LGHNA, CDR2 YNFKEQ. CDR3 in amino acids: CASSQERYSGNTIYF. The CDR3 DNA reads TGTGCCAGCAGCCAAGAGAGGTACTCTGGAAACACCATATATTTT.

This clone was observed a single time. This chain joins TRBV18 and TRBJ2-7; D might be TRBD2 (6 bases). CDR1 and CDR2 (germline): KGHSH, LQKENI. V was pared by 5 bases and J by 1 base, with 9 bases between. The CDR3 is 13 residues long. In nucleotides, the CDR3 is TGTGCCAGCTCAGGAAGCGGGTCCTACGAGCAGTACTTC. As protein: CASSGSGSYEQYF. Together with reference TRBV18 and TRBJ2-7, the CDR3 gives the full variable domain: NAGVMQNPRHLVRRRGQEARLRCSPMKGHSHVYWYRQLPEEGLKFMVYLQKENIIDESGMPKERFSAEFPKEGPSILRIQQVVRGDSAAYFCASSGSGSYEQYFGPGTRLTVT.

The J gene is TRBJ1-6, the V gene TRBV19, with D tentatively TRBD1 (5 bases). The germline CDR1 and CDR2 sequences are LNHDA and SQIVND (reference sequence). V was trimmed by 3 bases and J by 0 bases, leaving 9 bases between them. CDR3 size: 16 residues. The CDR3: CASSIYDSSYNSPLHF. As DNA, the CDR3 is TGTGCCAGTAGTATTTACGACAGCTCCTATAATTCACCCCTCCACTTT.

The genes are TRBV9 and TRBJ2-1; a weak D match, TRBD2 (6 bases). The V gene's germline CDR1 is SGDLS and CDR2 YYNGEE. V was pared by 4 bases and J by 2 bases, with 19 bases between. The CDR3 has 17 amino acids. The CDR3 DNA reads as TGTGCCAGCAGCTATAGCGGTACTAGTGGTGCCTACAATGAGCAGTTCTTC. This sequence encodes CASSYSGTSGAYNEQFF.

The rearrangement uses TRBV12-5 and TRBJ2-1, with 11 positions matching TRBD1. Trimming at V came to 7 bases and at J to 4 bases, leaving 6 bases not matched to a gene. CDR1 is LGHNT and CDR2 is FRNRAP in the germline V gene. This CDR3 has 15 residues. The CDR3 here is CASATGQGVYNEQFF. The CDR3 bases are TGTGCTAGTGCCACGGGACAGGGGGTTTACAATGAGCAGTTCTTC.

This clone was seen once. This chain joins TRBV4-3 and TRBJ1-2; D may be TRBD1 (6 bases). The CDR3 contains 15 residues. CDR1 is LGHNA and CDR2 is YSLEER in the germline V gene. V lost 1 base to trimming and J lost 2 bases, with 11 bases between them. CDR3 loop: CASSQVGGLNYGYTF. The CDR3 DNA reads TGCGCCAGCAGCCAAGTTGGGGGCCTCAACTATGGCTACACCTTC.